This note documents a single T cell receptor beta chain sequence. There is no known antigen for this receptor. No qualities accompany the bases; no much larger clone lies one base away. The donors belonged to the validation cohort of approximately 130 subjects, which was separate from the roughly 670-subject first cohort. Deletion took 2 bases off V and 1 base off J, with a span of 8 bases between the germline ends. The germline V gene gives CDR1 as MDHEN and CDR2 as SYDVKM. CDR3 length: 14 amino acids, cysteine to phenylalanine. Only CDR3 DNA is held: 42 bases, read in frame from base 1. The library was produced with the immunoSEQ multiplex PCR assay. Under the source paper's analysis protocol: A statistical classification framework was built to diagnose cytomegalovirus status from the catalog of TCR beta chain sequences. TCRdb re-hosts the immuneACCESS table, in-frame sequences only. Its copies lack some clones; in the studies checked, an unresolved V gene accounts for under half of them, and the cause for the rest is not known. From that table come the V and J calls and clone size; the DNA was used to work out D and trimming. The sample table holds over 55,000 clones, of which more than 80% were seen once. Clones ranked in the top ten supply about 2.9% of the sample.

The source of the sample is a study of cytomegalovirus exposure and HLA in healthy donors (dated by TCRdb to the late 2010s). In terms of the full investigation: According to a later analysis, one platform produced both the roughly 130 validation repertoires and the roughly 650 repertoires of the first cohort. The study was designed to test whether signatures of past pathogen exposure could be identified by cataloging public T cell receptors. Besides the first cohort of roughly 640 subjects, a separate validation cohort made up of 120 different subjects was used. The study combined high-throughput TCR immunosequencing, statistical association of individual TCRs with disease status, and machine learning to predict cytomegalovirus infection status.

Paper-wide results and their limitations: All 120 or so repertoires were used to score co-occurrence in the validation cohort in a later analysis, because that analysis had no HLA typing for the cohort. While some public TCRs were present in many individuals, most TCR sequences turned up only very rarely across donors. In a later analysis, TCRs clustered in the first cohort were found to also tend to co-occur in the approximately 120 validation repertoires, with approximately 95% of cluster scores above 0. The study listed 164 TCR beta chains as associated with cytomegalovirus. Cytomegalovirus status was reported to be diagnosed by the classifier with high specificity and sensitivity in both the original and validation cohorts. In vitro tests confirmed that a few of the cytomegalovirus-associated TCR beta chains recognize cytomegalovirus antigens. The authors suggested that the approach could potentially be generalized to other disease states and immunological phenotypes.

The TCR sequence derives from a man aged 18 to 29 in good health and CMV-seronegative. Rearrangement joined TRBV28 to TRBJ1-1; confidence is insufficient to name the D gene. Sequencing was performed on PBMCs. The CDR3 in this case is CASSLMSKNTEAFF. The DNA is as follows: TGTGCCAGCAGTTTAATGTCCAAGAACACTGAAGCTTTCTTT.